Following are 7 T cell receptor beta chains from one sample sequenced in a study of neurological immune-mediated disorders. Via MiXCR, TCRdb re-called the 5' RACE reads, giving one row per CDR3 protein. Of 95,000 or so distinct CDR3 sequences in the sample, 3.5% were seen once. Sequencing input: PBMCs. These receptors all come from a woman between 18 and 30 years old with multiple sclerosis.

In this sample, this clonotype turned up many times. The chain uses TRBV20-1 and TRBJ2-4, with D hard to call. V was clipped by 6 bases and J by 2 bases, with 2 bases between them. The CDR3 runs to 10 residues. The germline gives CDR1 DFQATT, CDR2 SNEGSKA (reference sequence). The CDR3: CSAPKNIQYF. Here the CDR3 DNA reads TGCAGTGCCCCCAAAAACATTCAGTACTTC.

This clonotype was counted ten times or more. The CDR3 loop reads CSATPLGAGIAETQYF. CDR3 in DNA: TGCAGTGCCACCCCTCTTGGGGCGGGAATCGCAGAGACCCAGTACTTC. The chain recombines TRBV20-1 with TRBJ2-5, with D possibly TRBD2 on 6 matching bases. The germline CDR1 and CDR2 sequences are DFQATT and SNEGSKA (reference sequence). This CDR3 region has 16 residues. With 6 bases removed from V and 4 bases from J, the gap between germline ends came to 24 bases.

The CDR3 bases are TGTGCCAGCAGCTTACCCACGGGAGGAAACACCGGGGAGCTGTTTTTT. This gives the protein CASSLPTGGNTGELFF. V gene TRBV7-9 combines with J gene TRBJ2-2; 7 nucleotides line up with TRBD2. The CDR3 runs to 16 residues. J was trimmed by 2 bases and V by 2 bases; bases with no gene match: 5. Germline V gene sequence: CDR1 SEHNR, CDR2 FQNEAQ (reference sequence).

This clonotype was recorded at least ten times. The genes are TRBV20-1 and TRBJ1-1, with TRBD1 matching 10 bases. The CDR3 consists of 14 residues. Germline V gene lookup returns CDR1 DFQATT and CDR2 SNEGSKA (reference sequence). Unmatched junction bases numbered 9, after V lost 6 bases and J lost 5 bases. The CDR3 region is CSARDRGPETEAFF. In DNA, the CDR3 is TGCAGTGCGAGGGACAGGGGCCCTGAGACTGAAGCTTTCTTT.

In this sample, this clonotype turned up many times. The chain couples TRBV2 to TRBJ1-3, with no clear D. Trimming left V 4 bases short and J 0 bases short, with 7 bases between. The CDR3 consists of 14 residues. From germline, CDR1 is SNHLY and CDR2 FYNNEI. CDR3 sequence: CASSGFFSGNTIYF. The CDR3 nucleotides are TGTGCCAGCAGTGGGTTTTTCTCTGGAAACACCATATATTTT. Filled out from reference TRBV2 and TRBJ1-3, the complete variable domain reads EPEVTQTPSHQVTQMGQEVILRCVPISNHLYFYWYRQILGQKVEFLVSFYNNEISEKSEIFDDQFSVERPDGSNFTLKIRSTKLEDSAMYFCASSGFFSGNTIYFGEGSWLTVV.

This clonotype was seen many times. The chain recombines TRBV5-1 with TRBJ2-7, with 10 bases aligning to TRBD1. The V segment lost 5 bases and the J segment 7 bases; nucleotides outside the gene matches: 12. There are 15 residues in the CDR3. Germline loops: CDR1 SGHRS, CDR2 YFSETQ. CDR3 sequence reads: CASRAAGTGVGEQYF. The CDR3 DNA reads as TGCGCCAGCAGAGCAGCCGGGACAGGGGTGGGGGAGCAGTACTTC.

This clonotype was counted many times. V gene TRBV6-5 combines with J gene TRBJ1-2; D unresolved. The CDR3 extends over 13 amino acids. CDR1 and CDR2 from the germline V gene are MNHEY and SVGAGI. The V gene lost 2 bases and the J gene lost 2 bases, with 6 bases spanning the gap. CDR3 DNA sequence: TGTGCCAGCAGTTACAGGCGGAACTATGGCTACACCTTC. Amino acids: CASSYRRNYGYTF.